This entry describes one T cell receptor beta chain. The antigen is undetermined. This sample was included in a study of T cell responses to AZD1222 COVID-19 vaccine. Study conclusions and caveats: Spike-wide coverage was observed for vaccine-associated CD4 TCRs, with dominant responses at 160-218 and 743-854. Donors in the cohort were predominantly white British and more often female, and clonal diversity was possibly underestimated.

The protocol was immunoSEQ multiplex PCR, while the TCRdb copy is restricted to in-frame clones and leaves out a portion. The table has fewer than 130,000 clones, 70% to 90% seen once. Germline CDR1 is MNHEY and CDR2 is SVGAGI. The V end was cut by 6 bases, the J end by 8 bases, with 11 bases between. This CDR3 has 12 amino acids. The chain carries TRBV6-5 and TRBJ1-3; D might be TRBD1 (6 bases). Sequencing used peripheral blood, obtained 28 days after the second AZD1222 dose. This receptor was taken from an adult who received the AZD1222 COVID-19 vaccine. The CDR3 reads CASSRTADTIYF. In DNA, the CDR3 is TGTGCCAGCAGCCGGACAGCGGACACCATATATTTT.